Given below is one TCR beta chain in context. Its target is unknown. The CDR3 sequence is 15 residues long. Germline lookup yields CDR1 SGHNT and CDR2 YENEEA. V was trimmed by 0 bases and J by 1 base, leaving 9 bases between them. Sequencing was limited to surgery cases with top T cell transcript signatures in brain tissue. The sample comes from a study of brain T cells in children with intractable seizures. The repertoire was sequenced with immunoSEQ multiplex PCR; TCRdb's copy has only in-frame clones and lacks some. Among fewer than 25,000 clones listed, roughly 94% were seen once. Regarding the study as a whole: Absence of clones before surgery may stem from lower sequencing depth. Only CDR3 sequence similarity suggested viral specificity, without known HCMV serostatus.

Source: peripheral blood, taken at surgery. This rearrangement joins TRBV11-3 to TRBJ1-1; a possible D gene is TRBD1 (5 bases). The receptor was derived from a boy between 5 and 17 years old with focal cortical dysplasia and intractable seizures. The CDR3 nucleotides are TGTGCCAGCAGCTTAGAGGGGCAGGGGAACACTGAAGCTTTCTTT. It is translated as CASSLEGQGNTEAFF.